These 17 T cell receptor beta chains originate from one sample sequenced in a study of cytomegalovirus exposure and HLA in healthy donors. Primers: 60 Vbeta forward and 13 Jbeta reverse. Assay used: immunoSEQ multiplex PCR; TCRdb lists only in-frame clones, some missing. The sample yields 210,000 or so clones, around 83% seen once. Sequencing was performed on PBMCs. All receptors come from a girl aged 10 to 17 in good health and CMV-seronegative.

The chain uses TRBV7-8 and TRBJ2-2, with a weak D call TRBD2 (5 bases). V shed 3 bases and J shed 5 bases, with 7 bases lying between them. Germline loops: CDR1 SGHVS, CDR2 FQNEAQ. The CDR3 runs to 13 residues. In DNA, the CDR3 is TGTGCCAGCAGCTTCCGGGGTACCGGGGAGCTGTTTTTT. Translating gives CASSFRGTGELFF.

In its sample, this clone was seen a few times. V gene TRBV7-3 combines with J gene TRBJ1-1; 7 bases line up with TRBD1. Per the germline V gene, CDR1 is SGHTA and CDR2 is FQGTGA. The CDR3 has 16 residues. V dropped 2 bases and J dropped 10; count of bases not matched to a gene: 16. The CDR3 DNA is TGTGCCAGCAGCTTATCCCCAATGTTGGAGGGGGCTGGAGCTTTCTTT. Translation gives CASSLSPMLEGAGAFF.

V gene TRBV7-9 combines with J gene TRBJ2-6; 7 bases align to TRBD2. Germline CDR1 is SEHNR and CDR2 is FQNEAQ (reference sequence). J lost 0 bases, V lost 0 bases, and 2 bases had no gene match. The CDR3 totals 17 residues. The CDR3 DNA sequence: TGTGCCAGCAGCTTAGCCGGGGGGATCTCTGGGGCCAACGTCCTGACTTTC. Protein sequence: CASSLAGGISGANVLTF.

V is TRBV4-3 and J is TRBJ2-1, with 9 bases fitting TRBD2. Trimming removed 6 bases from V and 2 bases from J; junction bases left unmatched: 14. CDR1 is LGHNA, CDR2 YSLEER, per germline. This CDR3 has 18 residues. CDR3 in amino acids: CASRSEFIGGGAYNEQFF. CDR3 coding DNA: TGCGCCAGCAGATCCGAGTTTATCGGCGGGGGGGCCTACAATGAGCAGTTCTTC.

The chain combines TRBV28 with TRBJ2-7, with TRBD1 identical over 9 bases. The germline CDR1 and CDR2 sequences are MDHEN and SYDVKM. J was trimmed by 6 bases and V by 1 base; bases with no gene match: 1. The CDR3 is made up of 13 amino acids. DNA for the CDR3: TGTGCCAGCAGTTTATCGACAGGGGGCGAGCAGTACTTC. Amino acid sequence: CASSLSTGGEQYF.

The sample holds one count of this clone. The chain recombines TRBV6-5 with TRBJ1-6; D is uncertain. The V and J ends lost 2 bases and 10 bases respectively, with 12 bases between them. This CDR3 has 14 residues. CDR1 and CDR2 from the germline V gene are MNHEY and SVGAGI. In nucleotides, the CDR3 is TGTGCCAGCAGTTACGGACCCCGGGGATCACCCCTCCACTTT. Translation: CASSYGPRGSPLHF.

V usage is TRBV2 and J usage is TRBJ1-1, with 9 bases aligning to TRBD1. CDR1 and CDR2 from the germline V gene are SNHLY and FYNNEI. The CDR3 is made up of 15 amino acids. J was trimmed by 2 bases and V by 6 bases; bases with no gene match: 7. The CDR3 DNA sequence: TGTGCCAGCAGGGAGAAAACAGGGGGCAACACTGAAGCTTTCTTT. Amino acid sequence: CASREKTGGNTEAFF.

This clone was seen more than once but under ten times. The CDR3 sequence: CASSVSSAYGYTF. CDR3 coding DNA: TGTGCCAGCAGTGTATCCAGCGCATATGGCTACACCTTC. The chain carries TRBV6-1 and TRBJ1-2, with D uncertain. V lost 4 bases to trimming and J lost 5 bases, with 11 bases between them. The germline V gene encodes CDR1 MNHNS and CDR2 SASEGT. The CDR3 is 13 amino acids.

The chain couples TRBV27 to TRBJ1-5, with D tentatively TRBD1 (5 bases). Germline V gene lookup returns CDR1 MNHEY and CDR2 SMNVEV (reference sequence). Trimming took off 4 bases at V and 7 bases at J, with 14 bases between the two ends. The CDR3 contains 14 residues. CDR3 amino acids: CASSWRGRGQPQHF. Here the CDR3 DNA reads TGTGCCAGCAGTTGGAGGGGTCGGGGGCAGCCCCAGCATTTT.

The V call is TRBV6-5, the J call TRBJ1-2; 7 positions agree with TRBD1. Germline-derived CDR1 and CDR2 are MNHEY and SVGAGI. The ends lost 4 bases at V and 0 bases at J; junction bases unmatched: 8. CDR3 length: 16 residues. The CDR3 here is CASSFRPQGTNYGYTF. Written as DNA, the CDR3 is TGTGCCAGCAGTTTCCGCCCACAGGGGACTAACTATGGCTACACCTTC.

This clone was seen once. This chain links TRBV5-1 with TRBJ1-6; D might be TRBD1 (5 bases). Germline CDR1 and CDR2: SGHRS and YFSETQ. CDR3 length: 15 residues. Trimming stripped 1 base from V and 9 bases from J, with 14 bases between. CDR3 nucleotide sequence: TGCGCCAGCAGCTTGTGGGGGGGGTCGGGTTCACCCCTCCACTTT. Protein sequence: CASSLWGGSGSPLHF.

The rearrangement uses TRBV11-3 and TRBJ1-1, with 8 bases matching TRBD1. V trimming: 11 bases; J trimming: 4 bases; junction bases outside the gene matches: 18. This CDR3 has 16 amino acids. Germline CDR1 SGHNT, CDR2 YENEEA. The CDR3 region is CARSSFSSDRATEAFF. The CDR3 DNA reads as TGTGCCCGAAGCAGCTTCAGTTCGGACAGGGCCACTGAAGCTTTCTTT.

V gene TRBV7-3 combines with J gene TRBJ2-6; 8 nucleotides align to TRBD1. The CDR3 has 17 amino acids. Trimming at V came to 5 bases and at J to 0 bases, leaving 6 bases not matched to a gene. CDR1 and CDR2 from the germline V gene are SGHTA and FQGTGA. CDR3 in DNA: TGTGCCAGCAGCCCAGGGGGCGCCCCCTCTGGGGCCAACGTCCTGACTTTC. Amino acid sequence: CASSPGGAPSGANVLTF. Full variable domain (remainder filled in from reference TRBV7-3 and TRBJ2-6): GAGVSQTPSNKVTEKGKYVELRCDPISGHTALYWYRQSLGQGPEFLIYFQGTGAADDSGLPNDRFFAVRPEGSVSTLKIQRTERGDSAVYLCASSPGGAPSGANVLTFGAGSRLTVL.

For the CDR3, the DNA is TGCGCCAGCAGCCAAGGGAGGGCAGGACGAGCTAACTATGGCTACACCTTC. It encodes CASSQGRAGRANYGYTF. V gene TRBV4-1 combines with J gene TRBJ1-2; D call uncertain. Trimming pared 1 base from V and 0 bases from J, leaving 15 bases between. The germline V gene encodes CDR1 MGHRA and CDR2 YSYEKL. CDR3 size: 17 residues.

A word on this clone: The CDR3 ends on some other residue instead of the conserved phenylalanine or tryptophan, so this is likely a read error. This chain connects TRBV14 to TRBJ1-2; 7 bases are a match to TRBD1. Germline assignment: CDR1 SGHDN and CDR2 FVKESK. Trimming at V came to 2 bases and at J to 7 bases, leaving 7 bases not matched to a gene. CDR3 length equals 14 residues. CDR3: CASSQLGTDSGYTL. The CDR3 DNA follows: TGTGCCAGCAGCCAACTCGGGACAGACTCTGGCTACACCCTC.

The chain couples TRBV6-6 to TRBJ2-7, with 8 nucleotides matching TRBD2. The CDR3 is 14 amino acids. V was clipped by 10 bases and J by 0 bases; unmatched bases: 8. CDR1 and CDR2 (germline): MNHNY, SVGAGI (reference sequence). The CDR3 DNA sequence: TGTGCCATTCAGCGGGGGACTAGCTCCTACGAGCAGTACTTC. Translation: CAIQRGTSSYEQYF.

The chain is built from TRBV7-2 and TRBJ1-1, with D possibly being TRBD1 (6 bases). Germline V gene lookup returns CDR1 SGHTA and CDR2 FQGNSA. Trimming cost V 4 bases and J 6 bases, with 21 bases left between them. CDR3 size: 16 residues. The CDR3 spells CASSSRGGGGIAEAFF. The CDR3, as DNA: TGTGCCAGCAGCTCCCGGGGCGGGGGCGGGATCGCTGAAGCTTTCTTT. The full variable domain, with the rest looked up from reference TRBV7-2 and TRBJ1-1, is GAGVSQSPSNKVTEKGKDVELRCDPISGHTALYWYRQSLGQGLEFLIYFQGNSAPDKSGLPSDRFSAERTGGSVSTLTIQRTQQEDSAVYLCASSSRGGGGIAEAFFGQGTRLTVV.